These 27 T cell receptor beta chains were sequenced from one sample in a study of graft-versus-host responses after intestinal transplantation (dated by TCRdb to about 2021). Library preparation was by the immunoSEQ multiplex PCR assay. TCRdb's version of the immuneACCESS table is confined to in-frame rearrangements and falls short of the full clone set. An unresolved V gene accounts for under half of the shortfall where checked; the remainder is of unknown origin. Here the sample has about 39,000 clones; under 90% occur a single time. The top ten constitute roughly 7.1% of the sample. Sequencing was performed on PBMCs, taken about nine months after transplant. Every receptor here comes from a human patient who received an intestinal transplant, so some T cells may come from the graft donor.

In this sample, this clone turned up once. The chain combines TRBV7-8 with TRBJ2-3; 7 bases match TRBD2. The CDR3 has 16 amino acids. The trim removed 0 bases at V and 0 bases at J, leaving 3 bases unmatched. The V gene's germline CDR1 is SGHVS and CDR2 FQNEAQ. The CDR3 DNA reads as TGTGCCAGCAGCTTAGCAACGGGGGGAAGCACAGATACGCAGTATTTT. This translates into CASSLATGGSTDTQYF.

V gene TRBV4-1 combines with J gene TRBJ1-3, with D tentatively TRBD1 (5 bases). In germline, CDR1 is MGHRA, CDR2 YSYEKL. The CDR3 loop spans 19 amino acids. The V end lost 0 bases, the J end lost 6 bases, and 24 bases lay between the germline ends. The CDR3 loop reads CASSQEVGGVELDPNTIYF. The CDR3, as DNA: TGCGCCAGCAGCCAAGAAGTGGGGGGTGTCGAGTTGGACCCAAACACCATATATTTT.

This sequence joins TRBV2 and TRBJ2-1; perhaps TRBD1 as D (6 bases). The CDR3 is 15 residues long. The V end was cut by 7 bases, the J end by 4 bases, with 17 bases between. Germline lookup yields CDR1 SNHLY and CDR2 FYNNEI. This chain's CDR3 is CASIGQSITYNEQFF. CDR3 nucleotide sequence: TGTGCCAGCATTGGACAGTCAATAACTTACAATGAGCAGTTCTTC.

In its sample, this clone was seen a few times. The CDR3 region is CASSIQGAHGNEQFF. The CDR3 DNA reads as TGTGCCAGCAGCATACAGGGGGCGCACGGCAATGAGCAGTTCTTC. V gene TRBV9 combines with J gene TRBJ2-1, with 9 bases identical to TRBD1. The CDR3 is 15 amino acids. The V and J ends lost 4 bases and 6 bases, in that order; junction bases with no gene match: 8. The germline CDR1 and CDR2 sequences are SGDLS and YYNGEE.

The rearrangement joins TRBV7-9 to TRBJ2-3, with D possibly being TRBD2 (7 bases). The CDR3 runs to 15 residues. The germline gives CDR1 SEHNR, CDR2 FQNEAQ (reference sequence). V lost 5 bases and J 4 bases, leaving 16 bases between the germline ends. The DNA of the CDR3 is TGTGCCAGCAGCGTCACGGGGGGCCGACCAGATACGCAGTATTTT. It is translated as CASSVTGGRPDTQYF.

The chain couples TRBV5-1 to TRBJ2-7; D is perhaps TRBD1 (5 bases). In germline, CDR1 is SGHRS, CDR2 YFSETQ. V was shortened by 2 bases and J by 2 bases, with 14 bases between the two germline ends. This CDR3 is built from 15 residues. The CDR3 loop reads CASSFGWGSPYEQYF. The CDR3 DNA sequence: TGCGCCAGCAGCTTCGGGTGGGGCAGTCCCTACGAGCAGTACTTC.

This clone was seen a single time. The gene calls are TRBV14 and TRBJ2-3; tentatively, D is TRBD1 (5 bases). Germline V CDR1 and CDR2: SGHDN, FVKESK. The V and J ends lost 1 base and 2 bases respectively, with 13 bases between them. The length of the CDR3 is 16 residues. The CDR3 protein is CASSQVTTAFTDTQYF. The CDR3 DNA sequence: TGTGCCAGCAGCCAAGTGACGACAGCTTTCACAGATACGCAGTATTTT.

V is TRBV9 and J is TRBJ2-6, with D possibly being TRBD2 (6 bases). Germline CDR1 reads SGDLS; CDR2 reads YYNGEE. CDR3 length equals 17 residues. V lost 3 bases, J lost 4 bases, and 17 bases lay in between. DNA of the CDR3: TGTGCCAGCAGCGACCGGGACTCATGGAGCGGGGCCAACGTCCTGACTTTC. This translates into CASSDRDSWSGANVLTF.

The rearrangement uses TRBV2 and TRBJ2-1, with 7 bases that match TRBD2. CDR1 SNHLY and CDR2 FYNNEI come from the germline V gene. CDR3 length: 13 amino acids. V dropped 4 bases and J dropped 7; count of bases not matched to a gene: 4. CDR3 DNA sequence: TGTGCCAGCAGTGTGGTTAGCGGGAATGAGCAGTTCTTC. Its translation: CASSVVSGNEQFF.

The chain carries TRBV2 and TRBJ2-1; 8 bases agree with TRBD2. V lost 3 bases to trimming and J lost 5 bases; unmatched junction nucleotides: 6. From germline, CDR1 is SNHLY and CDR2 FYNNEI. This CDR3 is built from 15 residues. Written as DNA, the CDR3 is TGTGCCAGCAGTGAGATCGGACTAGCCCACAATGAGCAGTTCTTC. The encoded protein is CASSEIGLAHNEQFF.

This clone came up once. V gene TRBV2 combines with J gene TRBJ1-2, with 8 bases matching TRBD1. The CDR3 covers 15 residues. V lost 2 bases to trimming and J lost 8 bases; unmatched junction nucleotides: 10. Germline CDR1 SNHLY, CDR2 FYNNEI. Here the CDR3 reads CASSETGQDRTGYTF. CDR3 nucleotide sequence: TGTGCCAGCAGTGAAACGGGACAGGACAGGACGGGCTACACCTTC. The variable domain in full, with the rest retrieved from reference TRBV2 and TRBJ1-2, is EPEVTQTPSHQVTQMGQEVILRCVPISNHLYFYWYRQILGQKVEFLVSFYNNEISEKSEIFDDQFSVERPDGSNFTLKIRSTKLEDSAMYFCASSETGQDRTGYTFGSGTRLTVV.

V gene TRBV11-3 combines with J gene TRBJ2-7; 8 nucleotides line up with TRBD2. This CDR3 is 14 amino acids long. Germline V gives CDR1 SGHNT, CDR2 YENEEA. Trimming took 2 bases from V and 5 from J; bases not matched to a gene: 5. The CDR3 coding sequence is TGTGCCAGCAGCTTACCGGGGGGGCCCAACGAGCAGTACTTC. It codes for CASSLPGGPNEQYF.

This chain connects TRBV11-3 to TRBJ2-4, with 7 bases lining up with TRBD2. The V gene end was trimmed by 5 bases and the J gene end by 5 bases; junction bases not matched to a gene: 12. The CDR3 spans 16 residues. In germline, CDR1 is SGHNT, CDR2 YENEEA. DNA of the CDR3: TGTGCCAGCAGCCCACGTCCGAGCGGGGCGGAAAACATTCAGTACTTC. It codes for CASSPRPSGAENIQYF.

There are a few counts of this clone. The genes are TRBV7-8 and TRBJ2-7, with D possibly called TRBD1 or TRBD2 (5 bases each). Germline CDR1 is SGHVS and CDR2 is FQNEAQ. V lost 4 bases to trimming and J lost 3 bases, with 16 bases between them. This CDR3 comprises 15 residues. CDR3 bases: TGTGCCAGCAGCTCACGCCGGGACCCTTACTACGAGCAGTACTTC. Residues: CASSSRRDPYYEQYF.

This clone was counted a single time. The rearrangement uses TRBV7-9 and TRBJ2-7; D is possibly TRBD1 (5 bases). The CDR3 spans 14 residues. With 1 base removed from V and 4 bases from J, the gap between germline ends came to 11 bases. CDR1 and CDR2 from the germline V gene are SEHNR and FQNEAQ (reference sequence). Written as DNA, the CDR3 is TGTGCCAGCAGCTTAGGGGGCAGGGCATACGAGCAGTACTTC. Translating it yields CASSLGGRAYEQYF.

CDR3 DNA sequence: TGTGCCACCAGCCCATTATCCCGGGACAGGACCTACGAGCAGTACTTC. Translation: CATSPLSRDRTYEQYF. The V gene is TRBV15, the J gene TRBJ2-7; 8 nucleotides agree with TRBD1. Germline CDR1 is LNHNV and CDR2 is YYDKDF (reference sequence). V lost 5 bases and J lost 2; bases outside the gene matches: 11. CDR3 length: 16 amino acids.

The rearrangement uses TRBV5-1 and TRBJ1-5; D is ambiguous. The germline CDR1 and CDR2 sequences are SGHRS and YFSETQ. The CDR3 is 13 residues long. V lost 2 bases and J 3 bases, leaving 6 bases between the germline ends. CDR3 bases: TGCGCCAGCAGCTTACGACCCAATCAGCCCCAGCATTTT. This codes for CASSLRPNQPQHF.

V is TRBV2 and J is TRBJ1-2; 7 positions match TRBD1. The V gene's germline CDR1 is SNHLY and CDR2 FYNNEI. This CDR3 contains 12 residues. Trimming at V came to 8 bases and at J to 12 bases, leaving 12 bases not matched to a gene. CDR3 in amino acids: CASRDRATANTF. The DNA of the CDR3 is TGTGCCAGCCGAGACAGGGCGACGGCTAACACCTTC.

The rearrangement uses TRBV5-4 and TRBJ2-5, with unresolved D. CDR1 and CDR2 (germline): SGHNT, YYREEE (reference sequence). The CDR3 extends over 14 amino acids. The ends were cut back, 1 base at V and 3 bases at J, with 10 bases in the middle. The CDR3 region has the DNA TGTGCCAGCAGCTTGATAGGGCAAGAAGAGACCCAGTACTTC. Its translation: CASSLIGQEETQYF. The entire variable domain, with the rest obtained from reference TRBV5-4 and TRBJ2-5, is as follows: ETGVTQSPTHLIKTRGQQVTLRCSSQSGHNTVSWYQQALGQGPQFIFQYYREEENGRGNFPPRFSGLQFPNYSSELNVNALELDDSALYLCASSLIGQEETQYFGPGTRLLVL.

The chain links TRBV27 to TRBJ2-1; no clear D. The CDR3 is 14 amino acids. V dropped 5 bases and J dropped 6 bases, with 14 bases sitting between them. The V gene's germline CDR1 is MNHEY and CDR2 SMNVEV (reference sequence). The CDR3 here is CASSDLGHTNEQFF. The DNA of the CDR3 is TGTGCCAGCAGTGACCTCGGGCATACCAATGAGCAGTTCTTC.

The chain couples TRBV7-8 to TRBJ2-1; 11 nucleotides line up with TRBD2. The CDR3 runs 16 residues. Germline V gene lookup returns CDR1 SGHVS and CDR2 FQNEAQ. V dropped 10 bases and J dropped 8; count of bases not matched to a gene: 16. In DNA, the CDR3 is TGTGCCACAACGCCTAAGAGGCTAGCGGGGGGCGATGAGCAGTTCTTC. Protein: CATTPKRLAGGDEQFF.

The chain carries TRBV6-1 and TRBJ1-2; D gene uncertain. This CDR3 spans 11 amino acids. Germline-derived CDR1 and CDR2 are MNHNS and SASEGT. Trimming stripped 2 bases from V and 2 bases from J, with 0 bases between. CDR3 amino acids: CASSENYGYTF. The DNA of the CDR3 is TGTGCCAGCAGTGAAAACTATGGCTACACCTTC.

The chain carries TRBV30 and TRBJ1-2; D not certain. V lost 4 bases and J lost 5, with 14 bases in between. Germline values: CDR1 GTSNPN, CDR2 SVGIG (reference sequence). The CDR3 consists of 13 residues. The CDR3 region is CAWTLTPAYGYTF. CDR3 in DNA: TGTGCCTGGACACTAACCCCGGCGTATGGCTACACCTTC. Full variable domain (missing parts from reference TRBV30 and TRBJ1-2): SQTIHQWPATLVQPVGSPLSLECTVEGTSNPNLYWYRQAAGRGLQLLFYSVGIGQISSEVPQNLSASRPQDRQFILSSKKLLLSDSGFYLCAWTLTPAYGYTFGSGTRLTVV.

The genes are TRBV7-6 and TRBJ2-7; 7 bases are shared with TRBD1. Germline lookup yields CDR1 SGHVS and CDR2 FNYEAQ. J was trimmed by 0 bases and V by 6 bases; bases with no gene match: 11. The CDR3 runs to 16 residues. The CDR3 DNA reads as TGTGCCAGCAGTACGAATAAGGACAGGAACTCCTACGAGCAGTACTTC. It translates to CASSTNKDRNSYEQYF.

The chain uses TRBV5-1 and TRBJ1-2; unclear D gene. V was trimmed by 0 bases and J by 1 base, leaving 4 bases between them. There are 13 residues in the CDR3. Germline V CDR1 and CDR2: SGHRS, YFSETQ. The CDR3 DNA reads TGCGCCAGCAGCTTGGACAGTAACTATGGCTACACCTTC. Amino acid sequence: CASSLDSNYGYTF.

The V gene is TRBV7-6, the J gene TRBJ2-7, with 8 nucleotides matching TRBD1. The CDR3 spans 15 residues. Germline V CDR1 and CDR2: SGHVS, FNYEAQ. Unmatched junction bases numbered 9, after V lost 5 bases and J lost 3 bases. CDR3 nucleotides: TGTGCCAGCAGCCCATCCGAGACAGGGGACTACGAGCAGTACTTC. Translated, it gives CASSPSETGDYEQYF.

The rearrangement joins TRBV19 to TRBJ1-3; TRBD1 is a possible D gene (5 bases). The CDR3 consists of 14 residues. V was shortened by 9 bases and J by 0 bases, with 12 bases between the two germline ends. From germline, CDR1 is LNHDA and CDR2 SQIVND (reference sequence). CDR3 loop: CASLDGASGNTIYF. In DNA form, the CDR3 reads TGTGCCAGCTTGGACGGGGCCTCTGGAAACACCATATATTTT.